These 17 T cell receptor beta chains were sequenced from one sample in a study of shared clonotypes between healthy human individuals. Using immunoSEQ multiplex PCR, the repertoire was profiled, and TCRdb retains in-frame clones only, with some absent. This sample yields over a million clones, of which around 97% are seen a single time; roughly 1.2% belongs to the top ten. Source material: naive CD4+ T cells sorted from blood. Indicated subset: CD45RA+ positively selected. These receptors all stem from a man aged 30 to 45 in good health.

The chain employs TRBV6-4 and TRBJ2-1; D may be TRBD1 (6 bases). Germline V lookup: CDR1 MRHNA, CDR2 SNTAGT. The CDR3 loop spans 16 amino acids. V was trimmed by 3 bases and J by 0 bases, leaving 12 bases between them. CDR3 nucleotides: TGTGCCAGCAGTGAGTTTACAGGGAGCTCCTACAATGAGCAGTTCTTC. The encoded protein is CASSEFTGSSYNEQFF.

The chain uses TRBV5-5 and TRBJ2-5; no clear D. Germline V gives CDR1 SGHKS, CDR2 YYEKEE (reference sequence). Deletions cut 2 bases from V and 5 bases from J, with 10 bases between. The CDR3 extends over 13 amino acids. CDR3 nucleotide sequence: TGTGCCAGCAGCTTCGGCCTTTGGGAGACCCAGTACTTC. Its protein is CASSFGLWETQYF.

V usage is TRBV7-2 and J usage is TRBJ2-7; D call uncertain. Germline V gene data show CDR1 as SGHTA and CDR2 as FQGNSA. V was trimmed by 3 bases and J by 6 bases, leaving 15 bases between them. This CDR3 has 14 amino acids. CDR3 DNA: TGTGCCAGCAGCTTCAGACCCGGTCTGGGCGAGCAGTACTTC. Amino acid sequence: CASSFRPGLGEQYF.

Remarks on this clone: Other DNA variants within this sample encode the same CDR3. The DNA of the CDR3 is TGTGCCAGCAGACCGGGACAGGGGTACGAGCAGTACTTC. Protein sequence: CASRPGQGYEQYF. The chain is built from TRBV28 and TRBJ2-7, with 10 nucleotides matching TRBD1. CDR3 length: 13 amino acids. V trimming: 6 bases; J trimming: 4 bases; junction bases outside the gene matches: 3. Germline-derived CDR1 and CDR2 are MDHEN and SYDVKM.

This sequence joins TRBV10-3 and TRBJ1-2, with D possibly matching TRBD1 (5 bases). CDR3 length equals 16 residues. Trimming took off 0 bases at V and 2 bases at J, with 13 bases between the two ends. Germline V CDR1 and CDR2: ENHRY, SYGVKD. CDR3 bases: TGTGCCATCAGTGAGTCGAGGCAGGGAACGAACTATGGCTACACCTTC. This codes for CAISESRQGTNYGYTF.

This clone was picked up one time. The rearrangement joins TRBV5-1 to TRBJ1-2; D may be TRBD1 (6 bases). Per the germline V gene, CDR1 is SGHRS and CDR2 is YFSETQ. With 0 bases removed from V and 6 bases from J, the gap between germline ends came to 15 bases. The CDR3 contains 15 residues. The CDR3 DNA reads TGCGCCAGCAGCTTGGAGACAGGAGTTATAAATGGCTACACCTTC. Translated, it gives CASSLETGVINGYTF.

V gene TRBV5-8 combines with J gene TRBJ1-5, with TRBD1 identical over 10 bases. CDR1 and CDR2 (germline): SGHTS, YDEGEE. The CDR3 contains 15 residues. V gave up 4 bases and J gave up 4 bases; unmatched junction bases: 5. The CDR3 bases are TGTGCCAGCAGCCCCGGACAGGGGGGAAATCAGCCCCAGCATTTT. Encoded protein: CASSPGQGGNQPQHF.

The gene calls are TRBV5-6 and TRBJ2-7; 8 bases are shared with TRBD1. CDR3 length equals 14 residues. V lost 1 base and J lost 7; bases outside the gene matches: 7. Per germline, CDR1 SGHDT and CDR2 YYEEEE. The DNA for the CDR3 is TGTGCCAGCAGCTTGACAGGGGGTGGAGATGAGCAGTACTTC. Its translation: CASSLTGGGDEQYF.

The chain joins TRBV7-2 to TRBJ2-1; possible D gene TRBD2, 5 bases. V lost 5 bases and J 9 bases, leaving 14 bases between the germline ends. Germline V lookup: CDR1 SGHTA, CDR2 FQGNSA. The CDR3 covers 13 residues. In DNA, the CDR3 is TGTGCCAGCAGCCTGTACACTAGGATTGAGCAGTTCTTC. It specifies CASSLYTRIEQFF. The full variable domain, in which reference TRBV7-2 and TRBJ2-1 provide the parts outside the CDR3, is GAGVSQSPSNKVTEKGKDVELRCDPISGHTALYWYRQSLGQGLEFLIYFQGNSAPDKSGLPSDRFSAERTGGSVSTLTIQRTQQEDSAVYLCASSLYTRIEQFFGPGTRLTVL.

The genes are TRBV7-9 and TRBJ2-1; D is undetermined. The CDR3 consists of 16 residues. CDR1 is SEHNR, CDR2 FQNEAQ, per germline (reference sequence). V lost 4 bases and J 6 bases, leaving 19 bases between the germline ends. CDR3 sequence (DNA): TGTGCCAGCAGCTCGGACCTTGGCTGGAGTGGCAATGAGCAGTTCTTC. Translated, it gives CASSSDLGWSGNEQFF.

J is TRBJ2-3 and V is TRBV5-5; 12 nucleotides align to TRBD1. J lost 4 bases, V lost 5 bases, and 8 bases had no gene match. The CDR3 length is 16 residues. Germline-derived CDR1 and CDR2 are SGHKS and YYEKEE (reference sequence). The CDR3 is CASSLGDRGLADTQYF. The CDR3 bases are TGTGCCAGCAGTCTCGGGGACAGGGGGCTCGCAGATACGCAGTATTTT.

This chain connects TRBV6-1 to TRBJ1-3; D is undetermined. Germline V gene sequence: CDR1 MNHNS, CDR2 SASEGT. V was shortened by 1 base and J by 4 bases, with 11 bases between the two germline ends. CDR3 length equals 15 residues. The CDR3 nucleotides read TGTGCCAGCAGTGAAGAAACAGTCCGCGGAAACACCATATATTTT. Amino acid sequence: CASSEETVRGNTIYF.

A note on this clone: The sample carries other DNA sequences with the same CDR3. V is TRBV7-2 and J is TRBJ2-7, with 10 bases lining up with TRBD2. V dropped 1 base and J dropped 4; count of bases not matched to a gene: 4. The germline V gene has CDR1 SGHTA and CDR2 FQGNSA. This CDR3 is built from 15 residues. CDR3 in amino acids: CASSLVSSGSYEQYF. The DNA of the CDR3 is TGTGCCAGCAGCTTAGTCTCTAGCGGGAGTTACGAGCAGTACTTC.

This sequence joins TRBV19 and TRBJ2-1; possibly TRBD2 for D (6 bases). Per the germline V gene, CDR1 is LNHDA and CDR2 is SQIVND (reference sequence). The V end lost 3 bases, the J end lost 7 bases, and 16 bases lay between the germline ends. This CDR3 has 15 residues. The chain's CDR3 is CASSMGPSGRNEQFF. Written as DNA, the CDR3 is TGTGCCAGTAGTATGGGGCCCTCGGGGAGGAATGAGCAGTTCTTC. Based on the CDR3 plus reference TRBV19 and TRBJ2-1, the full variable domain is DGGITQSPKYLFRKEGQNVTLSCEQNLNHDAMYWYRQDPGQGLRLIYYSQIVNDFQKGDIAEGYSVSREKKESFPLTVTSAQKNPTAFYLCASSMGPSGRNEQFFGPGTRLTVL.

This clone was found once. V gene TRBV27 combines with J gene TRBJ2-7, with D possibly being TRBD1 (6 bases). The germline V gene encodes CDR1 MNHEY and CDR2 SMNVEV (reference sequence). CDR3 length: 15 amino acids. V dropped 6 bases and J dropped 2 bases, with 17 bases sitting between them. CDR3 sequence reads: CASSITQGFPYEQYF. CDR3 in DNA: TGTGCCAGCAGCATAACCCAGGGGTTTCCCTACGAGCAGTACTTC.

To note about this clone: The same CDR3 arises from other DNA sequences in this sample as well. The rearrangement uses TRBV5-4 and TRBJ2-7; unclear D gene. The CDR3 is made up of 12 amino acids. Per germline, CDR1 SGHNT and CDR2 YYREEE (reference sequence). With 0 bases removed from V and 2 bases from J, the gap between germline ends came to 3 bases. CDR3 bases: TGTGCCAGCAGCTTGGGCACCTACGAGCAGTACTTC. Translating it yields CASSLGTYEQYF. The full variable domain, rest sourced from reference TRBV5-4 and TRBJ2-7, is ETGVTQSPTHLIKTRGQQVTLRCSSQSGHNTVSWYQQALGQGPQFIFQYYREEENGRGNFPPRFSGLQFPNYSSELNVNALELDDSALYLCASSLGTYEQYFGPGTRLTVT.

The chain links TRBV5-5 to TRBJ2-7, with D unresolved. Between the trimmed V and J ends, which lost 5 bases and 2 bases, there was a span of 8 bases. The CDR3 sequence is 12 residues long. Germline V lookup: CDR1 SGHKS, CDR2 YYEKEE (reference sequence). For the CDR3, the DNA is TGTGCCAGCAGTCCGAAACCCTACGAGCAGTACTTC. The encoded protein is CASSPKPYEQYF.